What follows describes a single TCR beta chain. Its antigen is not identified. These data come from a study of cytomegalovirus exposure and HLA in healthy donors. General observations from the study: In a later analysis, TCR beta V- and J-gene trimming was associated with a missense DCLRE1C variant.

A multiplex PCR was run with 60 Vbeta primers and 13 Jbeta primers. Some clones are missing from TCRdb's copy, which holds only in-frame ones; the method was immunoSEQ multiplex PCR. The sample gives approximately 99,000 clones, about 79% of which show up once; around 3% is in the top ten. Germline CDR1 SGHRS, CDR2 YFSETQ. V gave up 2 bases and J gave up 3 bases, with 8 bases separating them. The CDR3 has 13 residues. The sequencing input was PBMCs. The rearrangement uses TRBV5-1 and TRBJ1-1; perhaps TRBD1 as D (5 bases). The receptor was isolated from a male donor in good health and CMV-seropositive. CDR3 sequence (DNA): TGCGCCAGCAGCTTAAAAGGGGACACTGAAGCTTTCTTT. Translating it yields CASSLKGDTEAFF.